The 11 T cell receptor beta chains below come from one sample, sequenced in a study of blood T cell repertoires in COVID-19. Generated by immunoSEQ multiplex PCR, the TCRdb table keeps only in-frame clones and is missing some. Of about 260,000 clones in the sample, about 87% were seen once. The sample comprised peripheral blood. These receptors all stem from a woman in her forties with acute or convalescent COVID-19.

J is TRBJ1-2 and V is TRBV3-1 (or the pseudogene TRBV3-2); D is possibly TRBD1 (6 bases). Germline lookup yields CDR1 LGHDT and CDR2 YNNKEL (reference sequence). The CDR3 totals 14 residues. Trimming pared 4 bases from V and 8 bases from J, leaving 17 bases between. CDR3 sequence: CASSPPQTGYGYTF. The DNA for the CDR3 is TGTGCCAGCAGCCCTCCTCAAACAGGGTACGGCTACACCTTC.

This chain uses TRBV19 with TRBJ1-2; the D is unclear. The V gene lost 5 bases and the J gene lost 0 bases, with 13 bases spanning the gap. Germline loops: CDR1 LNHDA, CDR2 SQIVND (reference sequence). The CDR3 has 15 amino acids. The CDR3 protein is CASSDTGESNYGYTF. CDR3 DNA: TGTGCCAGTAGTGACACGGGAGAATCTAACTATGGCTACACCTTC.

The J gene is TRBJ1-1, the V gene TRBV13; D remains unclear. Germline V gene data show CDR1 as PRHDT and CDR2 as FYEKMQ (reference sequence). V lost 2 bases and J lost 8, with 6 bases in between. CDR3 length: 11 residues. This CDR3 is CASSLPGEAFF. The CDR3 coding sequence is TGTGCCAGCAGCTTACCGGGAGAAGCTTTCTTT.

This clone was picked up one time. The chain couples TRBV5-1 to TRBJ1-4; 12 positions agree with TRBD1. The V gene's germline CDR1 is SGHRS and CDR2 YFSETQ. V trimming: 4 bases; J trimming: 12 bases; junction bases outside the gene matches: 10. CDR3 length: 15 amino acids. In DNA, the CDR3 is TGCGCCAGCAGCCCCCCCGGGACAGGGGGCAGGGAACTGTTTTTT. Translation: CASSPPGTGGRELFF.

This chain uses TRBV10-1 with TRBJ2-3, with 10 bases that match TRBD2. This CDR3 has 18 amino acids. Germline V gene lookup returns CDR1 WNHNN and CDR2 SYGVQD (reference sequence). Unmatched junction bases numbered 13, after V lost 1 base and J lost 6 bases. CDR3 DNA: TGCGCCAGCAGTGAGTTGGACGGGACTAGCGCCACGAGGGATACGCAGTATTTT. Protein: CASSELDGTSATRDTQYF.

The sample holds one count of this clone. This chain links TRBV11-3 with TRBJ2-3, with 12 bases aligning to TRBD2. Germline-derived CDR1 and CDR2 are SGHNT and YENEEA. With V trimmed by 3 bases and J by 0 bases, 1 base remained unmatched. The CDR3 is made up of 16 amino acids. CDR3: CASSFLAGGSTDTQYF. CDR3 nucleotides: TGTGCCAGCAGCTTCCTAGCGGGGGGGAGCACAGATACGCAGTATTTT.

V gene TRBV6-5 combines with J gene TRBJ1-1; weak D call: TRBD1 (5 bases). Germline V lookup: CDR1 MNHEY, CDR2 SVGAGI. The CDR3 loop spans 13 amino acids. Trimming removed 6 bases from V and 0 bases from J, with 8 bases in between. The CDR3 reads CASRQDMNTEAFF. The CDR3 DNA follows: TGTGCCAGCAGACAGGATATGAACACTGAAGCTTTCTTT.

This chain uses TRBV5-1 with TRBJ2-1; D uncertain. The length of the CDR3 is 16 residues. CDR1 and CDR2 (germline): SGHRS, YFSETQ. The germline V and J ends were trimmed by 0 bases and 8 bases, with 18 bases remaining between them. The CDR3 protein is CASSLVSPFSLDEQFF. The CDR3 coding sequence is TGCGCCAGCAGCTTGGTTTCTCCCTTCAGCCTAGATGAGCAGTTCTTC.

V and J are TRBV7-2 and TRBJ1-2; D not resolved. CDR3 length: 12 residues. Between the trimmed V and J ends, which lost 4 bases and 4 bases, there was a span of 7 bases. The V gene's germline CDR1 is SGHTA and CDR2 FQGNSA. Here the CDR3 DNA reads TGTGCCAGCAGCTCCTATAGCTATGGCTACACCTTC. Its protein is CASSSYSYGYTF.

The chain couples TRBV3-1 (or the pseudogene TRBV3-2) to TRBJ1-2; D perhaps matches TRBD1 (6 bases). V was clipped by 2 bases and J by 3 bases, with 13 bases between them. The CDR3 totals 15 residues. CDR1 and CDR2 from the germline V gene are LGHDT and YNNKEL (reference sequence). The CDR3 sequence: CASSQPFPGDYGYTF. For the CDR3, the DNA is TGTGCCAGCAGCCAACCATTCCCAGGGGACTATGGCTACACCTTC.

The chain carries TRBV27 and TRBJ2-1, with 7 bases lining up with TRBD2. CDR1 is MNHEY, CDR2 SMNVEV, per germline (reference sequence). The junction had 9 bases not matched to a gene; V was cut back by 0 bases and J by 1 base. The CDR3 has 18 residues. CDR3 sequence: CASSLSLYGGGSYNEQFF. The CDR3 DNA reads as TGTGCCAGCAGTTTATCTCTCTACGGCGGGGGATCCTACAATGAGCAGTTCTTC.